This T cell receptor beta chain was observed in a study of blood T cell repertoires in COVID-19. The CDR3 is made up of 17 amino acids. After removal of 6 bases from V and 2 bases from J, the junction contained 5 bases not matched to a gene. The germline gives CDR1 MNHEY, CDR2 SVGEGT. Profiled with immunoSEQ multiplex PCR; TCRdb holds only in-frame clones, not every one. The table records roughly 7,500 clones, about four fifths of them present only once. The sample comprised peripheral blood. The gene calls are TRBV6-2 or TRBV6-3 and TRBJ2-2, with 14 bases matching TRBD2. The receptor comes from a human donor in a cohort sampled during active COVID-19. The CDR3 nucleotides read TGTGCCAGCAGCGGAGGGACTAGCGGGGGCAACACCGGGGAGCTGTTTTTT. Translated: CASSGGTSGGNTGELFF.